This is a list of T cell receptor beta chains from one sample in a study of long-term antiretroviral therapy in people with HIV. TCRdb keeps only in-frame clones here, not all; method: immunoSEQ multiplex PCR. The sample shows under 45,000 clones, around 83% of them seen only once. Material: unsorted PBMCs, obtained 1 year after starting antiretroviral therapy. These receptors were taken from a man younger than 35 with HIV. Both conserved end residues are part of each CDR3. Fields, in order: clone size, D gene, J gene, V gene, CDR3 DNA, CDR3 protein. A D gene is named only where the DNA matches it firmly. Only part of the rows carry a size: once, few, many, or a class if the clone is expanded.

>NA|TRBD1|TRBJ1-1|TRBV11-2
TGTGCCAGCAGCTGGGGACAGGCCGAAGCTTTCTTT
CASSWGQAEAFF
>once|NA|TRBJ1-1|TRBV20-1
TGCAGTGCTAGAGGCCCCGCTGAAGCTTTCTTT
CSARGPAEAFF
>NA|NA|TRBJ2-2|TRBV7-6
TGTGCCAGCAGCTTATTTACCGGTCTGTCCGCCGGGGAGCTGTTTTTT
CASSLFTGLSAGELFF
>once|NA|TRBJ1-2|TRBV11-2
TGTGCCAGCAGCTTAGATATATCGGGGAGAGGCTACACCTTC
CASSLDISGRGYTF
>NA|NA|TRBJ2-3|TRBV15
TGTGCCACCAGTCCCTTAGATAGCACAGATACGCAGTATTTT
CATSPLDSTDTQYF
>few|NA|TRBJ2-7|TRBV7-9
TGTGCCAGCAGCTTAGCGGGAAGACAAGAGCAGTACTTC
CASSLAGRQEQYF
>NA|NA|TRBJ1-6|TRBV7-8
TGTGCCAGCAGCCCGATACCTTTAAGCTCCTATAATTCACCCCTCCACTTT
CASSPIPLSSYNSPLHF
>NA|NA|TRBJ2-3|TRBV13
TGTGCCAGCAGCTCCGCCCGACAGACTCCCACAGATACGCAGTATTTT
CASSSARQTPTDTQYF
>NA|NA|TRBJ2-7|TRBV5-1
TGCGCCAGCAGCTTGGGACGGACTGCCTACGAGCAGTACTTC
CASSLGRTAYEQYF
>NA|NA|TRBJ2-1|TRBV12-5
TGTGCTAGTGGTGCCCCCACAGAGGTCGATGAGCAGTTCTTC
CASGAPTEVDEQFF
>NA|NA|TRBJ2-1|TRBV5-1
TGCGCCAGCAGCATCCGGGACGGAGCCTACAATGAGCAGTTCTTC
CASSIRDGAYNEQFF